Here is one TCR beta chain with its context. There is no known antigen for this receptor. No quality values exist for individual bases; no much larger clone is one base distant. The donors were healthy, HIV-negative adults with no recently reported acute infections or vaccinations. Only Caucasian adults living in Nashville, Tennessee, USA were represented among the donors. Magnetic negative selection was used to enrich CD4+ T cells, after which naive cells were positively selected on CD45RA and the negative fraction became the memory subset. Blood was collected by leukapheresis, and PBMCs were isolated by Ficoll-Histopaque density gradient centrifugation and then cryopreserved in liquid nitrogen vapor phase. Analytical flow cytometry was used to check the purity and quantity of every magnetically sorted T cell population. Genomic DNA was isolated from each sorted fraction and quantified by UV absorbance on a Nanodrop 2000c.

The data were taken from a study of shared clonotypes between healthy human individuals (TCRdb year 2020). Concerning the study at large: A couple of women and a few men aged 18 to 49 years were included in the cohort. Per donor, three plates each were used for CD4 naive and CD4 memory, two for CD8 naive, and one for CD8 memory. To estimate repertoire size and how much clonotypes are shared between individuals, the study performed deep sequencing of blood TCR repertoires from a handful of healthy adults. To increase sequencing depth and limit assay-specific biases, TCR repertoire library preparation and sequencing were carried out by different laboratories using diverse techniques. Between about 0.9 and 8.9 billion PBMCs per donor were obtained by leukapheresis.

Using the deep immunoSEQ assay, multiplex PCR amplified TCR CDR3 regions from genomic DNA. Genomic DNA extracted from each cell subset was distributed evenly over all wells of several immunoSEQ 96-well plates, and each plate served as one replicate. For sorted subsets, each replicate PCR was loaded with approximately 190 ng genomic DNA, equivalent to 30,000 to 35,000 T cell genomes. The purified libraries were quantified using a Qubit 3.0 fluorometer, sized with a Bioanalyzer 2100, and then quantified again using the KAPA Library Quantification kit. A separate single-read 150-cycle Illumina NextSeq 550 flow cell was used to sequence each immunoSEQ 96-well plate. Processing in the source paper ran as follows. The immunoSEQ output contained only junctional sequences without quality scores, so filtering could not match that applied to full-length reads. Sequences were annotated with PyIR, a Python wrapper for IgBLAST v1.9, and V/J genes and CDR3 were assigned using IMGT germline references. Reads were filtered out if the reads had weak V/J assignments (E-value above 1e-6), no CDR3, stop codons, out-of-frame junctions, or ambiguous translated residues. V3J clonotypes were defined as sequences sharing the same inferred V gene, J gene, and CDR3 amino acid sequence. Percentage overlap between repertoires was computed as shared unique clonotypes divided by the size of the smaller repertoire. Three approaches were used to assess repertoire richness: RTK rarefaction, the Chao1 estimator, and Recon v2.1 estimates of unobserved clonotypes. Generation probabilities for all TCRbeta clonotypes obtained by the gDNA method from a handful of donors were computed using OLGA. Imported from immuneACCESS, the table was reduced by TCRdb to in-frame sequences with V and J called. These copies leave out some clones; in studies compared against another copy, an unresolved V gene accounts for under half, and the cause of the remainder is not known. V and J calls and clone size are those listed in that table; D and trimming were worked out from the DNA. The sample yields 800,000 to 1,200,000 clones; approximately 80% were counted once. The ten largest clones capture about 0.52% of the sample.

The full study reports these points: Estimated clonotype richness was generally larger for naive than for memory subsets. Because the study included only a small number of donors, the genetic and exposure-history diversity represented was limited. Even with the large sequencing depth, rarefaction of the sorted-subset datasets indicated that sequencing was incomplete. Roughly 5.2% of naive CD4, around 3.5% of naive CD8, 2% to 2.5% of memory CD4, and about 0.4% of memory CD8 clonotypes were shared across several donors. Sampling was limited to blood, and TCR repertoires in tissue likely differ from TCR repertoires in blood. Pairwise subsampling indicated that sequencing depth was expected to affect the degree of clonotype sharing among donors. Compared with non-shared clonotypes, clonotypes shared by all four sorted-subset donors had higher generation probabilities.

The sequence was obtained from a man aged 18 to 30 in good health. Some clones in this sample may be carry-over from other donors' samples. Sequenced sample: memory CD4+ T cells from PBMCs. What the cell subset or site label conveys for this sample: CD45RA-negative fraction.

In nucleotides, the sequence is TGCGCCAGCAGCCCCCCCGTAGCGGGAGGCTACGAGCAGTACTTC. Its protein product is CASSPPVAGGYEQYF. Recombination joined TRBV5-1 with TRBJ2-7; 10 bases in between match TRBD2. Trimmed from V: 4 bases; trimmed from J: 3 bases; junction bases lacking a gene match: 7. The germline V gene encodes CDR1 SGHRS and CDR2 YFSETQ. The CDR3 has 15 amino acids, counting the end cysteine and phenylalanine. Just CDR3 DNA is preserved here, 45 bases in frame from base 1.